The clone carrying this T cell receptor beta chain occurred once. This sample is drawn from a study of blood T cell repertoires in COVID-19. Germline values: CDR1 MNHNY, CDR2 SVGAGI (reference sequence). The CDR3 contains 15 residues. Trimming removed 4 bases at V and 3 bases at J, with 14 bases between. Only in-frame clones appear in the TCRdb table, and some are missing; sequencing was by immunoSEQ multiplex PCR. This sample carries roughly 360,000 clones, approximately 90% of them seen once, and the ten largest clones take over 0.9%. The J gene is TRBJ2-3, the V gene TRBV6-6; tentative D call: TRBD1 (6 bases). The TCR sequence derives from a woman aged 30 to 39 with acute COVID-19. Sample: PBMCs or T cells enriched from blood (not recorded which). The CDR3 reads CASSSPGQGTDTQYF. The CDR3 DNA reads TGTGCCAGCAGTTCTCCGGGACAAGGAACAGATACGCAGTATTTT.